The rows below give T cell receptor beta chains drawn from one sample of a study of CD8 T cells in ankylosing spondylitis. TCRdb processed the 5' RACE reads anew with MiXCR; each CDR3 protein has one entry. The sample has over 600,000 distinct CDR3 sequences; under 20% are singletons. Source material: blood, either unsorted or a sorted T cell fraction (not recorded which). The receptors derive from a male donor with ankylosing spondylitis. Both conserved end residues are part of each CDR3. A D gene is named only where the DNA matches it firmly. Not every row has a clone size; where given, it reads once, few, many or a size class.

clone_size d_call j_call v_call cdr3_aa cdr3_nt
few TRBD1 TRBJ1-5 TRBV2 CASRGQGQNQPQHF TGTGCCAGCAGAGGACAGGGGCAAAATCAGCCCCAGCATTTT
few TRBD2 TRBJ2-5 TRBV5-5 CASSPGTSGGVFETQYF TGTGCCAGCAGCCCCGGGACTAGCGGGGGGGTATTCGAGACCCAGTACTTC
- - TRBJ2-1 TRBV7-9 CASSLGGGQGQGDEQFF TGTGCCAGCAGCTTAGGGGGAGGACAAGGGCAAGGGGATGAGCAGTTCTTC
- TRBD2 TRBJ2-3 TRBV24-1 CATSDYREGGSDTQYF TGTGCCACCAGTGATTACCGGGAGGGTGGCTCAGATACGCAGTATTTT
many TRBD2 TRBJ2-6 TRBV5-6 CASSPRLASGANVLTF TGTGCCAGCAGCCCACGACTAGCCTCTGGGGCCAACGTCCTGACTTTC
- - TRBJ2-4 TRBV7-9 CASSLDGTNQYF TGTGCCAGCAGCTTAGATGGGACGAACCAGTACTTC
few TRBD2 TRBJ2-1 TRBV20-1 CSALTPILAGVYNEQFF TGCAGTGCTCTTACCCCGATTCTAGCGGGAGTATACAATGAGCAGTTCTTC
- - TRBJ2-7 TRBV5-1 CASRPQDRKDYEQYF TGCGCCAGCAGACCTCAGGACAGAAAGGACTACGAGCAGTACTTC
- - TRBJ2-2 TRBV9 CASSRSPGTATGELFF TGTGCCAGCAGTCGTAGCCCCGGGACTGCTACCGGGGAGCTGTTTTTT
many - TRBJ2-3 TRBV5-8 CASSLAVVARRENTQYF TGTGCCAGCAGCTTGGCCGTAGTAGCTAGGCGAGAGAATACGCAGTATTTT
- - TRBJ1-1 TRBV6-2/TRBV6-3 CASSYVKASMNTEAFF TGTGCCAGCAGTTACGTAAAGGCTTCTATGAACACTGAAGCTTTCTTT
few TRBD2 TRBJ2-1 TRBV15 CATSVTGTSGDPTNEQFF TGTGCCACCAGCGTAACCGGGACTAGCGGGGACCCGACCAATGAGCAGTTCTTC
- - TRBJ1-1 TRBV2 CATRTDKMNTEAFF TGTGCCACCCGGACAGACAAAATGAACACTGAAGCTTTCTTT
once - TRBJ2-7 TRBV6-6 CASTIFGEQYF TGTGCCAGCACAATCTTCGGCGAGCAGTACTTC
- TRBD2 TRBJ2-1 TRBV12-3/TRBV12-4 CASSFGGRALDEQFF TGTGCCAGCAGTTTCGGCGGGAGGGCCCTCGATGAGCAGTTCTTC
few TRBD1 TRBJ2-1 TRBV5-1 CASMVPPDRALSYNEQFF TGCGCCAGCATGGTCCCCCCCGACAGGGCCCTATCCTACAATGAGCAGTTCTTC
few - TRBJ2-7 TRBV7-2 CASSSQPAGIRNEQYF TGTGCCAGCAGCTCCCAACCTGCCGGGATTCGAAACGAGCAGTACTTC
many - TRBJ1-2 TRBV7-9 CASSSLKGGSADGYTF TGTGCCAGCAGCTCTCTTAAGGGGGGTTCAGCGGATGGCTACACCTTC
- TRBD1 TRBJ1-2 TRBV4-1 CASSQVGAGGYGYTF TGCGCCAGCAGCCAGGTGGGGGCAGGGGGCTACGGCTACACCTTC
- - TRBJ1-2 TRBV12-3/TRBV12-4 CASRYTGYGYTF TGTGCCAGCAGATACACCGGCTATGGCTACACCTTC
- - TRBJ2-1 TRBV6-1 CASSPGTQNNEQFF TGTGCCAGCAGTCCCGGGACTCAGAACAATGAGCAGTTCTTC
- - TRBJ1-1 TRBV4-3 CASSHGTQNTEAFF TGCGCCAGCAGCCACGGGACACAGAACACTGAAGCTTTCTTT
- - TRBJ1-2 TRBV18 CASSPADSLGGYTF TGTGCCAGCTCACCCGCGGACAGCCTGGGCGGCTACACCTTC
- - TRBJ2-1 TRBV4-1 CASRLRETLPGNEQFF TGCGCCAGCAGACTAAGGGAGACATTACCAGGGAATGAGCAGTTCTTC
- - TRBJ2-3 TRBV3-1 CASSRAGSTDTQYF TGTGCCAGCAGCCGAGCGGGTAGCACAGATACGCAGTATTTT
few - TRBJ1-2 TRBV5-1 CASSLNQTPNYGYTF TGCGCCAGCAGCTTGAATCAGACTCCTAACTATGGCTACACCTTC
- - TRBJ1-3 TRBV29-1 CSAHSGNTIYF TGCAGCGCCCACTCTGGAAACACCATATATTTT
few TRBD1 TRBJ2-5 TRBV18 CASSPPLGGRETQYF TGTGCCAGCTCACCACCTCTAGGGGGCCGAGAGACCCAGTACTTC
few TRBD2 TRBJ2-3 TRBV2 CASSTTSGDTDTQYF TGTGCCAGCAGCACGACTAGCGGGGACACAGATACGCAGTATTTT
few - TRBJ2-1 TRBV3-1 CASSQDLVSGENEQFF TGTGCCAGCAGCCAAGATCTTGTGTCAGGGGAGAATGAGCAGTTCTTC
few - TRBJ1-6 TRBV5-5 CASSKTVQAPLHF TGTGCCAGCAGCAAAACCGTACAGGCACCCCTCCACTTT
- TRBD2 TRBJ2-1 TRBV4-2 CASSQVQAGGWNEQFF TGTGCCAGCAGCCAAGTGCAAGCGGGGGGATGGAATGAGCAGTTCTTC
- TRBD1 TRBJ2-5 TRBV15 CATSTDRGQETQYF TGTGCCACCAGTACGGACAGGGGGCAAGAGACCCAGTACTTC
few - TRBJ1-1 TRBV29-1 CSVVPPPINTEAFF TGCAGCGTTGTCCCCCCCCCCATCAACACTGAAGCTTTCTTT
- - TRBJ2-1 TRBV20-1 CSAIGERSYNEQFF TGCAGTGCTATAGGGGAGCGGAGCTACAATGAGCAGTTCTTC
few - TRBJ2-5 TRBV13 CASSDTSGFLPGETQYF TGTGCCAGCAGTGACACGAGCGGGTTTTTGCCCGGGGAGACCCAGTACTTC
many - TRBJ2-1 TRBV20-1 CSATGGRNEQFF TGCAGTGCTACAGGGGGGAGGAATGAGCAGTTCTTC
- - TRBJ2-5 TRBV29-1 CSLGAGWQETQYF TGCAGCCTTGGGGCCGGTTGGCAAGAGACCCAGTACTTC
- TRBD1 TRBJ1-3 TRBV12-3/TRBV12-4 CASIPGQGPGNTIYF TGTGCCAGCATACCGGGACAGGGGCCTGGAAACACCATATATTTT
- - TRBJ2-5 TRBV3-1 CASSQDWETQYF TGTGCCAGCAGCCAAGATTGGGAGACCCAGTACTTC